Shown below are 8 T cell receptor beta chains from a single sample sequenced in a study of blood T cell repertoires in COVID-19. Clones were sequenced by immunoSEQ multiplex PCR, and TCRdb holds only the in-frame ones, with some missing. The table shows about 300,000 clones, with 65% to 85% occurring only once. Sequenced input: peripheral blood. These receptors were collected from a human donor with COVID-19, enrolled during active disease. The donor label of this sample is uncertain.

The CDR3 sequence: CASRAQVNTGELFF. CDR3 in DNA: TGTGCCAGCCGAGCCCAGGTGAACACCGGGGAGCTGTTTTTT. This rearrangement joins TRBV11-3 to TRBJ2-2; D unclear. With 8 bases removed from V and 1 base from J, the gap between germline ends came to 11 bases. The CDR3 sequence is 14 residues long. CDR1 and CDR2 (germline): SGHNT, YENEEA.

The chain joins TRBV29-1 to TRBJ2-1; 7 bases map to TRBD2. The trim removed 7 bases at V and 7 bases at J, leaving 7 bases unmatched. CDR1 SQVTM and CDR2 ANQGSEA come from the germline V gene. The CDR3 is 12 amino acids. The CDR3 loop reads CSGGSRANEQFF. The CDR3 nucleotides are TGCAGCGGCGGGAGTCGGGCGAATGAGCAGTTCTTC.

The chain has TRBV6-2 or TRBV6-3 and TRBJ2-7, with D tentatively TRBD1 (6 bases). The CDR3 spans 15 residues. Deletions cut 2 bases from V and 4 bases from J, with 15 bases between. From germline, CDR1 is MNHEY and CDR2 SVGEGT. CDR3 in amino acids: CASSYQGGRGYEQYF. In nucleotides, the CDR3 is TGTGCCAGCAGTTACCAGGGTGGCAGGGGTTACGAGCAGTACTTC.

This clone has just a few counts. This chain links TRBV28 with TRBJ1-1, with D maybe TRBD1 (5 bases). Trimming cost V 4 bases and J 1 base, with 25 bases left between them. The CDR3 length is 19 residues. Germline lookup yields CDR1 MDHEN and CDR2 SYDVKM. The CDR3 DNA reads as TGTGCCAGCAGTTACAAGGTATGGGACTCAGGGACGACGAACACTGAAGCTTTCTTT. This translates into CASSYKVWDSGTTNTEAFF.

CDR3 sequence reads: CASSLLQGNNEKLFF. The CDR3, as DNA: TGTGCCAGCTCACTCCTACAGGGGAATAATGAAAAACTGTTTTTT. V gene TRBV18 combines with J gene TRBJ1-4; 7 bases map to TRBD1. Germline V gives CDR1 KGHSH, CDR2 LQKENI. The CDR3 contains 15 residues. V lost 4 bases, J lost 4 bases, and 6 bases stayed unmatched.

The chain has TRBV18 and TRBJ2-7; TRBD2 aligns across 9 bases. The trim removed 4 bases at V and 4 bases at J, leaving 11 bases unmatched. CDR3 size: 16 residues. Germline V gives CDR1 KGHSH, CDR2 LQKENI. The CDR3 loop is CASSQDRAGGSYEQYF. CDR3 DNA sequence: TGTGCCAGCTCACAAGACAGAGCGGGAGGTTCGTACGAGCAGTACTTC.

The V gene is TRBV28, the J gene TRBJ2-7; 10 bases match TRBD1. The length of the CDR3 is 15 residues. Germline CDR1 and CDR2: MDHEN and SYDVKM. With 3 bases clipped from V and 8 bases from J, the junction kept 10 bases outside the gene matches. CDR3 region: CASSLFGTGVPQQYF. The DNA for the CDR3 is TGTGCCAGCAGTTTGTTTGGGACAGGGGTTCCGCAGCAGTACTTC.

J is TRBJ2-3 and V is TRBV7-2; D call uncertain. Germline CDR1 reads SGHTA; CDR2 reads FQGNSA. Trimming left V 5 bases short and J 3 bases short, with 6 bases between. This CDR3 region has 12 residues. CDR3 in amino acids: CASSPTTDTQYF. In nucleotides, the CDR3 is TGTGCCAGCAGCCCGACAACAGATACGCAGTATTTT.